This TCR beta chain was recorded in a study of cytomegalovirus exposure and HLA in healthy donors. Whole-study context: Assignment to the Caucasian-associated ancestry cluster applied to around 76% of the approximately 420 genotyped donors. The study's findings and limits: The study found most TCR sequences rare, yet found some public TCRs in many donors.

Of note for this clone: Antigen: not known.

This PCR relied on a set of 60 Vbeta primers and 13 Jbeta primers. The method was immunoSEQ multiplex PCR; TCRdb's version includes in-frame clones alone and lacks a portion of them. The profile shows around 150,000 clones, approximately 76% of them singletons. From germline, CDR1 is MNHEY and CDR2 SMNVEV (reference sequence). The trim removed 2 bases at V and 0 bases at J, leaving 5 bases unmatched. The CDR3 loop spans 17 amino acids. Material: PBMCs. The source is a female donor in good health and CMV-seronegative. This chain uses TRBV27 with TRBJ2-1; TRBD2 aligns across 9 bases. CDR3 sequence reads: CASSLLRGGTSYNEQFF. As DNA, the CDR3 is TGTGCCAGCAGTTTACTGCGGGGGGGCACCTCCTACAATGAGCAGTTCTTC.